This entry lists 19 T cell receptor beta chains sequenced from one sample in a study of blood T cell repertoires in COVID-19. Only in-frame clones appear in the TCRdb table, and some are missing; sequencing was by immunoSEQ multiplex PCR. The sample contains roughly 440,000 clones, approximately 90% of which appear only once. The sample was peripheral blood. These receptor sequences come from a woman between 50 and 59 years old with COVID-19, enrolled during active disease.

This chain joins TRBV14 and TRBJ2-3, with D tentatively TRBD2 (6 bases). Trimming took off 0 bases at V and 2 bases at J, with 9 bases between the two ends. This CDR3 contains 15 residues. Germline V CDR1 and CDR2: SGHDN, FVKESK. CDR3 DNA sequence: TGTGCCAGCAGCCAAGATTGGGGGGACACAGATACGCAGTATTTT. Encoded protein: CASSQDWGDTDTQYF.

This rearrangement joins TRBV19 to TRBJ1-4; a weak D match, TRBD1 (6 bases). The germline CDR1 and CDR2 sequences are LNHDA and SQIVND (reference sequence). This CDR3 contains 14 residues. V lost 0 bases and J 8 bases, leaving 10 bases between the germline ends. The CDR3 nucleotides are TGTGCCAGTAGTATAGATGGGGGCCCAGAAAAACTGTTTTTT. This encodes CASSIDGGPEKLFF.

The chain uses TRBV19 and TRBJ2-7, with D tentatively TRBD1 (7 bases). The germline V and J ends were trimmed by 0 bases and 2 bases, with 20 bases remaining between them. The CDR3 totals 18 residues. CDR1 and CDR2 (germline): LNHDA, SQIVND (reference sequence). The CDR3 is CASSIDRGEGTDAYEQYF. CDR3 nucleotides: TGTGCCAGTAGTATAGATCGCGGGGAAGGGACAGATGCCTACGAGCAGTACTTC.

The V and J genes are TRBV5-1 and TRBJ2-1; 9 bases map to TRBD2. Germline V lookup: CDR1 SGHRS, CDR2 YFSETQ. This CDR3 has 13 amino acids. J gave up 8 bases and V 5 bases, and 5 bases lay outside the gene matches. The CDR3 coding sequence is TGCGCCAGCAGGCTAGCGGGGATTTATGAGCAGTTCTTC. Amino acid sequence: CASRLAGIYEQFF.

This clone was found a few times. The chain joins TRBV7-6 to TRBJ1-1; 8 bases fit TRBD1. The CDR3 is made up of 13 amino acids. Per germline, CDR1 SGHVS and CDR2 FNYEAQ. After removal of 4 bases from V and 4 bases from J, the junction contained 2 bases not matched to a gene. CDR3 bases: TGTGCCAGCAGCTCCGACAGGGGCACTGAAGCTTTCTTT. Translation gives CASSSDRGTEAFF.

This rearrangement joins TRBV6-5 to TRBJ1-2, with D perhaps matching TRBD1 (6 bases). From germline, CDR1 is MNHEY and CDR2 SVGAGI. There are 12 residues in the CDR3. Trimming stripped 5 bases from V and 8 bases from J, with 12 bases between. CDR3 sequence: CASSPRQEGYTF. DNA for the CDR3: TGTGCCAGCAGTCCGCGACAGGAGGGCTACACCTTC.

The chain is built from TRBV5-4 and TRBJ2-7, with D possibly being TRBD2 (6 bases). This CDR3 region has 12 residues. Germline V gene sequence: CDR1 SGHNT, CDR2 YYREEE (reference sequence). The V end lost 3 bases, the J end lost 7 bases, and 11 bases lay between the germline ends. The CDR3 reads CASSWDSGEQYF. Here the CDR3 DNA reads TGTGCCAGCAGCTGGGACTCTGGGGAGCAGTACTTC.

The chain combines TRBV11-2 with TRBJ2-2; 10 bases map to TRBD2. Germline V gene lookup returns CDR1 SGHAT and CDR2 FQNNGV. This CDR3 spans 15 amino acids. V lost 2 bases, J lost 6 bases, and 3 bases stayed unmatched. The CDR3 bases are TGTGCCAGCAGCTTAAGCGGGGGGGTATCCGGGGAGCTGTTTTTT. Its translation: CASSLSGGVSGELFF.

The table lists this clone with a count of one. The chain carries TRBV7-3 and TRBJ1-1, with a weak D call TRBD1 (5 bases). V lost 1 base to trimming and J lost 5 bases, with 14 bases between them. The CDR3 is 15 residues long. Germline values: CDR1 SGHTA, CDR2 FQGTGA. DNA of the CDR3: TGTGCCAGCAGCTTAAGGGGCGCCGGGTGGACTGAAGCTTTCTTT. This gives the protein CASSLRGAGWTEAFF.

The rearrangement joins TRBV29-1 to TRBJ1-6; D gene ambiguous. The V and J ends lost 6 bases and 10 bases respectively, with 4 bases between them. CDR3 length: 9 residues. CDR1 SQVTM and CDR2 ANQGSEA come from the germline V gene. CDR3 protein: CSVRSPLHF. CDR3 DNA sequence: TGCAGCGTGCGATCACCCCTCCACTTT.

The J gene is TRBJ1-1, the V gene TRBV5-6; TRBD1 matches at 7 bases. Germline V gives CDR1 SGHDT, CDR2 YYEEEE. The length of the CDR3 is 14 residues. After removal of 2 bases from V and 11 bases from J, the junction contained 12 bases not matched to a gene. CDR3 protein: CASSFTGTATGAFF. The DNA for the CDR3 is TGTGCCAGCAGCTTTACCGGGACAGCTACTGGGGCTTTCTTT. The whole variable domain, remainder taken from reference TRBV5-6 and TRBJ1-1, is DAGVTQSPTHLIKTRGQQVTLRCSPKSGHDTVSWYQQALGQGPQFIFQYYEEEERQRGNFPDRFSGHQFPNYSSELNVNALLLGDSALYLCASSFTGTATGAFFGQGTRLTVV.

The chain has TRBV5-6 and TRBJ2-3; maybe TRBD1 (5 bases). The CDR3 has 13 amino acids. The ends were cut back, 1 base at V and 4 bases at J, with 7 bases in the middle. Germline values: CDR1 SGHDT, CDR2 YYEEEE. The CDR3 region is CASSLKGSDTQYF. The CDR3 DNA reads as TGTGCCAGCAGCTTGAAGGGGTCAGATACGCAGTATTTT. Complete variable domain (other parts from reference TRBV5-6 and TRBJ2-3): DAGVTQSPTHLIKTRGQQVTLRCSPKSGHDTVSWYQQALGQGPQFIFQYYEEEERQRGNFPDRFSGHQFPNYSSELNVNALLLGDSALYLCASSLKGSDTQYFGPGTRLTVL.

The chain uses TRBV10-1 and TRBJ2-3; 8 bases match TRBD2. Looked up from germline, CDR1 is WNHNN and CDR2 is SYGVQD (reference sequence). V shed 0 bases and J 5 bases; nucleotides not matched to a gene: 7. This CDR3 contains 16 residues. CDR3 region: CASSESGAGAGDTQYF. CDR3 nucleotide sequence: TGCGCCAGCAGTGAGTCCGGAGCGGGGGCCGGAGATACGCAGTATTTT.

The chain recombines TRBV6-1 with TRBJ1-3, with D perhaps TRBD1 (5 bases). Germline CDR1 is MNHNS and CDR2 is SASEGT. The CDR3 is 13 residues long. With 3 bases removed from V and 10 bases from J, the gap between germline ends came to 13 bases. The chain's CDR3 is CASSETGVGTIYF. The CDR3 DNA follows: TGTGCCAGCAGTGAGACGGGGGTAGGGACCATATATTTT.

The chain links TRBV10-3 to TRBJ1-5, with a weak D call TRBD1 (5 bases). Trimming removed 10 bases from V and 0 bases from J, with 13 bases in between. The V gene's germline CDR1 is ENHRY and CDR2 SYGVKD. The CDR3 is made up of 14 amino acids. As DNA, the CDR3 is TGTGCCACGACAGCTTTTTATAGCAATCAGCCCCAGCATTTT. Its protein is CATTAFYSNQPQHF.

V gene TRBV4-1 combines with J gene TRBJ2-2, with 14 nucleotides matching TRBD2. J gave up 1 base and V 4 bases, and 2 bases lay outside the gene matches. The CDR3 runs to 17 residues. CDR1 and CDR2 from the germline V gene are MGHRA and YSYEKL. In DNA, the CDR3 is TGCGCCAGCAGCCCGGGACTAGCGGGGGTGAACACCGGGGAGCTGTTTTTT. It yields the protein CASSPGLAGVNTGELFF.

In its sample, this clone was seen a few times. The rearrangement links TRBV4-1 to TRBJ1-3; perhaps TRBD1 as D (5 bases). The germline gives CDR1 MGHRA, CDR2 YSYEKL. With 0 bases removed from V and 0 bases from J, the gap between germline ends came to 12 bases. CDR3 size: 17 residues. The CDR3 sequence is CASSQDLRGVSGNTIYF. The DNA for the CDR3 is TGCGCCAGCAGCCAAGATCTTAGGGGCGTCTCTGGAAACACCATATATTTT.

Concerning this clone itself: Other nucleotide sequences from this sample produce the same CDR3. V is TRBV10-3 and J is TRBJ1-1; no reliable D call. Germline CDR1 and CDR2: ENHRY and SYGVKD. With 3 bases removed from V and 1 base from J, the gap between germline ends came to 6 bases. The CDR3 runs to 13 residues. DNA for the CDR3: TGTGCCATCAGTGACGGTCAGAACACTGAAGCTTTCTTT. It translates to CAISDGQNTEAFF.

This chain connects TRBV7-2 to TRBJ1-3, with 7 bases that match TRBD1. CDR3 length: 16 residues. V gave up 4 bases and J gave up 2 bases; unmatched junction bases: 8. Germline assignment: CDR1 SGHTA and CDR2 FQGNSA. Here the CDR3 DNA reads TGTGCCAGCAGCTCGGCCTCGACAGGGACTGGAAACACCATATATTTT. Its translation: CASSSASTGTGNTIYF.